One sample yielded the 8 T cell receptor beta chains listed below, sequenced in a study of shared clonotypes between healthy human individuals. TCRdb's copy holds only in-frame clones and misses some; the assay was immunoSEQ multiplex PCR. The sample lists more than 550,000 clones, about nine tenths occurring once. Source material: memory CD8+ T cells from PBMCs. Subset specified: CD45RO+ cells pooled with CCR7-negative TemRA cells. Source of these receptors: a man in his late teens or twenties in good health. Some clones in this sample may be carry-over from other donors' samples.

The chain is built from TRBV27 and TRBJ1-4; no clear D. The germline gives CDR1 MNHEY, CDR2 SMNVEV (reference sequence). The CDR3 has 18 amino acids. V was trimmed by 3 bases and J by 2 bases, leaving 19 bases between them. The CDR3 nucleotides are TGTGCCAGCAGTTTGATTGAGGCAGGTCGGGTCACTAATGAAAAACTGTTTTTT. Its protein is CASSLIEAGRVTNEKLFF. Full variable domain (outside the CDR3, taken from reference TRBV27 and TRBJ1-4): EAQVTQNPRYLITVTGKKLTVTCSQNMNHEYMSWYRQDPGLGLRQIYYSMNVEVTDKGDVPEGYKVSRKEKRNFPLILESPSPNQTSLYFCASSLIEAGRVTNEKLFFGSGTQLSVL.

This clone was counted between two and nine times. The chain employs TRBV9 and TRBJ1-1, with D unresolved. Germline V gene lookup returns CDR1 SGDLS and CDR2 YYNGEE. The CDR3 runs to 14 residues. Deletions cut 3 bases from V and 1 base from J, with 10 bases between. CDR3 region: CASSETVENTEAFF. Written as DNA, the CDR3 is TGTGCCAGCAGCGAAACCGTGGAGAACACTGAAGCTTTCTTT.

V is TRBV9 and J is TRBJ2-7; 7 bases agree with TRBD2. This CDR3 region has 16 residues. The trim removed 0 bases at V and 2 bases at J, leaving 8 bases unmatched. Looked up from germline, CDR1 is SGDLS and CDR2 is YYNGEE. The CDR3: CASSVGSASGTYEQYF. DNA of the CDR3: TGTGCCAGCAGCGTAGGATCGGCTAGCGGCACCTACGAGCAGTACTTC.

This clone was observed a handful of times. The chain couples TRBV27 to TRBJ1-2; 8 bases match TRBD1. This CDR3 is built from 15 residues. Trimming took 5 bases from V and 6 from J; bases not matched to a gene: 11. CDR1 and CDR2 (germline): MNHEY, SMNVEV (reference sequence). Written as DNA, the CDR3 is TGTGCCAGCAGTAGAACGGACAGGGCAGAGGATGGCTACACCTTC. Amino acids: CASSRTDRAEDGYTF.

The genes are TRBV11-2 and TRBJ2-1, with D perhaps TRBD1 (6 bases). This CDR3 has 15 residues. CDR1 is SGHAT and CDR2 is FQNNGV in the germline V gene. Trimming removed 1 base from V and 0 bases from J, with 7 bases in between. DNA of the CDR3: TGTGCCAGCAGCTTAGGCAGGGGCTCCTACAATGAGCAGTTCTTC. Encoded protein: CASSLGRGSYNEQFF.

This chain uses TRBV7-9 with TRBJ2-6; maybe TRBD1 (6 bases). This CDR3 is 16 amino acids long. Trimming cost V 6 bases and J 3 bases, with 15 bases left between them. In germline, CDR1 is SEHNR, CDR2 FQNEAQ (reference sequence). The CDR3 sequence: CASRNQGLGGANVLTF. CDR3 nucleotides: TGTGCCAGCAGGAATCAGGGGTTAGGTGGGGCCAACGTCCTGACTTTC. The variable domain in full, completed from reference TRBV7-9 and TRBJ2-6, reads DTGVSQNPRHKITKRGQNVTFRCDPISEHNRLYWYRQTLGQGPEFLTYFQNEAQLEKSRLLSDRFSAERPKGSFSTLEIQRTEQGDSAMYLCASRNQGLGGANVLTFGAGSRLTVL.

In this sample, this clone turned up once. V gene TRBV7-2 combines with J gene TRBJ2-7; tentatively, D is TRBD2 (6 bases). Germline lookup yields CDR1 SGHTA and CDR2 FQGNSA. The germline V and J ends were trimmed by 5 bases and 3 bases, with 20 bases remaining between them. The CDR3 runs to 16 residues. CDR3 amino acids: CASSPGVQAGSYEQYF. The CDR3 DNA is TGTGCCAGCAGCCCCGGGGTACAAGCGGGTAGCTACGAGCAGTACTTC.

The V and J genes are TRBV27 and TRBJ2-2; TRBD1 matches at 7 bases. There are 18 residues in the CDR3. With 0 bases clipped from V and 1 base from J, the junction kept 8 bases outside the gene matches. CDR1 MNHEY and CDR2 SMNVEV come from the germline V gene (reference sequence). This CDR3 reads CASSLSAGTVMNTGELFF. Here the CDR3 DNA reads TGTGCCAGCAGTTTATCAGCCGGGACAGTGATGAACACCGGGGAGCTGTTTTTT.